This TCR beta chain emerged from a study of patients and donors after allogeneic stem cell transplantation. The CDR3 loop spans 16 amino acids. TCRdb re-analysed the RT-PCR reads in MiXCR, keeping a single row per CDR3 protein. The table lists hundreds of thousands of distinct CDR3 sequences, 16% of them singletons, with 6.5% to 7.5% in the top ten. The rearrangement uses TRBV21-1 and TRBJ1-1. TRBV21-1 is marked as a pseudogene. What was sequenced was blood, either unsorted or a sorted T cell fraction (not recorded which). This clonotype was sampled from a human donor who was either an allogeneic HSCT recipient or a stem cell or donor lymphocyte infusion donor (not recorded which). It is not recorded whose cells these are; they may come from a transplant donor. The CDR3 is CASSNGGGGMNTEAFF. CDR3 bases: TGTGCCAGCAGCAACGGCGGGGGGGGTATGAACACTGAAGCTTTCTTT.